Detailed here is one T cell receptor beta chain. A read error may produce the germline difference seen at one junction end. This sample is drawn from a study of blood T cell repertoires in COVID-19. Turning to the study itself: From T cells, B-cell-depleted T cells, or PBMCs came the material, which was cDNA or gDNA.

This CDR3 spans 15 amino acids. The germline gives CDR1 MNHEY, CDR2 SVGEGT. Libraries were prepared by immunoSEQ multiplex PCR; TCRdb keeps only in-frame clonotypes and omits some of them. The sample lists over 350,000 clones, just over 90% seen once, with about 0.83% in the top ten. Those enrolled, adults aged roughly 18 to 100 years, came from 24 US areas. This chain connects TRBV6-2 or TRBV6-3 to TRBJ2-2; maybe TRBD1 (6 bases). The sequenced sample consisted of PBMCs or T cells enriched from blood (not recorded which). This clonotype was sampled from a woman between 35 and 50 years old who had been exposed to COVID-19. The CDR3 DNA reads as TGTGCCACCAGTTACGGGACAATGAACACCGGGGAGCTGTTTTTT. Amino acid sequence: CATSYGTMNTGELFF.